This TCR beta chain was profiled in a study of beta chain features in type 1 diabetes (dated by TCRdb to 2016 to 2018). General notes on the study: Mean age, gender distribution, total cell number and subset yield did not differ between patients and healthy donors. A total of 107,917,701 sorted cells were examined across all samples, and the number of cells per subset was strongly correlated with RNA yield. In the study, recently diagnosed type 1 diabetes patients and matched healthy donors were compared on the TCRB repertoires of their sorted circulating CD4+ T cell subsets. Regulatory and stem cell-like memory subsets were isolated from only 8 patients and roughly 8 healthy donors, whereas naive and central memory subsets came from all 28 donors. The full study reports these points: Shorter templates might have been favored by PCR, but patient and control samples were amplified and corrected together, so both groups would have been affected equally by any skew. Only small numbers of individuals were included in the HLA sub-analyses, which left unresolved whether HLA type had any influence on TCRB rearrangement. At VDJ recombination sites, type 1 diabetes patients had fewer insertions and more deleted nucleotides, which implies abnormalities in thymic rearrangement. The naive, central memory and regulatory TCRB repertoires appeared to resemble one another more closely among patients than among healthy donors. Because cDNA was sequenced instead of genomic DNA, activated cells with high expression could be over-represented, although the groups did not differ in activation or CD3 levels. A moderate but significant shortening of TCRB CDR3 length was observed in type 1 diabetes patients in all four CD4+ subsets.

The entire isolated RNA was reverse transcribed using the High Capacity cDNA Reverse Transcription Kit, and thus expressed TCRB transcripts were sequenced. Naive, central memory and regulatory T cell samples underwent deep immunoSEQ sequencing, averaging about 3.57 million total reads per sample. Sorted cells were lysed in RLT buffer and RNA was extracted with DNase-treated RNeasy Micro or Mini kits, depending on cell number. Each cell subset was processed separately to prevent cross-contamination, with patient and healthy donor samples processed together. Using the immunoSEQ multiplex PCR, TCRB sequences were amplified from cDNA into 87-bp fragments spanning the CDR3 region. Sequencing of the amplicons was done on the Illumina HiSeq platform. Regarding the original processing steps: Synthetic template baselines were used to correct PCR bias computationally, reads within Hamming distance 2 were collapsed together, and singletons that could not be merged were discarded. Reads were aligned against IMGT so that V, D and J genes, CDR3 length and insertions or deletions at six rearrangement sites could be assigned. Within each subset, clonotype counts were normalized to sorted cell number, and only after that were true diversity and Gini coefficients computed with the tcR R package. The overlap coefficient, calculated on TCRB nucleotide sequences, was used to quantify repertoire sharing. Out-of-frame TCRB sequences from naive cells were analyzed as a proxy for the pre-selection repertoire. This immuneACCESS table, as held by TCRdb, lists in-frame sequences with V and J called but not all clones. Of the missing ones, under half trace to an unresolved V gene in checked studies; the others have no known cause. V and J calls and clone size come straight from that table; D and trimming were deduced from the DNA. The sample table records roughly 500,000 clones; 30% of these occur just once. The ten largest make up about 0.06% of the sample.

From each donor, a single peripheral blood sample of approximately 0.11 L on average was drawn into heparinised tubes. A BD FACSAria II was used to sort naive, central memory, regulatory and stem cell-like memory CD4+ T cells with a panel that included CD45RO, CCR7, CD25, CD127, CD95 and CD27. All sorted populations exceeded 95% purity. Right away, PBMCs were isolated by Lymphoprep density gradient centrifugation and were stained directly, with no culture step. So that batch effects would be minimized, each experiment stained and sorted samples in pairs, pairing one healthy donor with one patient. This clone occurred a few times. It has no known antigen specificity. No much larger clonotype is one base removed from it; base qualities were not supplied. At the DNA level, this CDR3 is encoded by other sequences in the same sample as well. In the germline V gene (reference sequence), CDR1 corresponds to GTSNPN and CDR2 to SVGIG. The junction carries 10 bases between V and J, which are trimmed by 0 bases and 1 base respectively. From its cysteine to its phenylalanine, the CDR3 spans 14 amino acids. Only the CDR3 part of the read is kept: 42 bases, read in frame from the first base.

Sequencing used naive CD4+ T cells from blood. In light of the paper, this sample's cell subset or site label describes: true naive CD4+ T cells. The sequence derives from a man between 18 and 35 years old in good health. This sequence uses TRBV30 and TRBJ2-7; the D gene cannot be resolved reliably. Read as DNA, the sequence is TGTGCCTGGAGTGTGGGCGGAATATCCTACGAGCAGTACTTC. It is translated as CAWSVGGISYEQYF. Outside the CDR3, residues come from the reference TRBV30 and TRBJ2-7 proteins, so the full variable domain is: SQTIHQWPATLVQPVGSPLSLECTVEGTSNPNLYWYRQAAGRGLQLLFYSVGIGQISSEVPQNLSASRPQDRQFILSSKKLLLSDSGFYLCAWSVGGISYEQYFGPGTRLTVT.